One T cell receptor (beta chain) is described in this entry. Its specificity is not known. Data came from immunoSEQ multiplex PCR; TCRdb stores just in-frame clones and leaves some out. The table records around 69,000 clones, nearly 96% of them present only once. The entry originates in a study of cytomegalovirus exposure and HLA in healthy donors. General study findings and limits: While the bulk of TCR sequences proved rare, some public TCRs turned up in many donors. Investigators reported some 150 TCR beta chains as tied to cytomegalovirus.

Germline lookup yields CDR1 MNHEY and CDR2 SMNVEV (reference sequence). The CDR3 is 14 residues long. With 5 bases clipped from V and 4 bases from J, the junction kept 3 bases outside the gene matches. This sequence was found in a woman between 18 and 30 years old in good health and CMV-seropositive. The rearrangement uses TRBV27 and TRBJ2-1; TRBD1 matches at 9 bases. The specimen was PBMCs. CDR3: CASSRDREYNEQFF. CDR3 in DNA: TGTGCCAGCAGTCGGGACAGGGAGTACAATGAGCAGTTCTTC.